Following are 22 T cell receptor beta chains from one sample sequenced in a study of T cell responses to AZD1222 COVID-19 vaccine. Only in-frame clones appear in the TCRdb table, and some are missing; sequencing was by immunoSEQ multiplex PCR. The data show some 110,000 clones, 82% seen once. The source material was peripheral blood, sampled on day 0 of AZD1222 vaccination. These receptors all stem from an adult in good health.

The chain links TRBV5-6 to TRBJ2-7; possible D gene TRBD2, 6 bases. This CDR3 has 16 amino acids. The ends were cut back, 3 bases at V and 4 bases at J, with 20 bases in the middle. CDR1 and CDR2 (germline): SGHDT, YYEEEE. As DNA, the CDR3 is TGTGCCAGCAGCTCTGGGGTAGGGACTGGTGGGTACGAGCAGTACTTC. It yields the protein CASSSGVGTGGYEQYF.

The chain has TRBV10-3 and TRBJ1-2, with 9 bases identical to TRBD1. The junction had 5 bases not matched to a gene; V was cut back by 6 bases and J by 6 bases. From germline, CDR1 is ENHRY and CDR2 SYGVKD. The CDR3 totals 13 residues. CDR3 amino acids: CAISADRGDGYTF. Written as DNA, the CDR3 is TGTGCCATCAGCGCCGACAGGGGGGATGGCTACACCTTC.

The rearrangement uses TRBV29-1 and TRBJ1-2, with D hard to call. Trimming cost V 1 base and J 0 bases, with 12 bases left between them. The CDR3 spans 15 residues. In germline, CDR1 is SQVTM, CDR2 ANQGSEA. Written as DNA, the CDR3 is TGCAGCGTTGAAGGGGATGGTGATTCTAACTATGGCTACACCTTC. The encoded protein is CSVEGDGDSNYGYTF.

The chain recombines TRBV7-8 with TRBJ1-5; maybe TRBD1 (5 bases). V lost 5 bases and J lost 9, with 17 bases in between. CDR1 and CDR2 from the germline V gene are SGHVS and FQNEAQ. This CDR3 spans 14 amino acids. CDR3 residues: CASSPNGGVLPQHF. For the CDR3, the DNA is TGTGCCAGCAGCCCCAATGGGGGTGTATTGCCCCAGCATTTT.

The chain links TRBV5-5 to TRBJ1-6; TRBD1 matches 7 bases. CDR3 length: 16 residues. Germline CDR1 is SGHKS and CDR2 is YYEKEE (reference sequence). J was trimmed by 2 bases and V by 1 base; bases with no gene match: 3. The CDR3 loop is CASSLYRGAYNSPLHF. The DNA for the CDR3 is TGTGCCAGCAGCTTGTACAGGGGCGCCTATAATTCACCCCTCCACTTT.

This clone was counted a few times. This sequence joins TRBV7-8 and TRBJ1-1; D is ambiguous. The germline V gene has CDR1 SGHVS and CDR2 FQNEAQ. There are 11 residues in the CDR3. V was shortened by 5 bases and J by 10 bases, with 11 bases between the two germline ends. The CDR3 coding sequence is TGTGCCAGCAGCCCCCTCGGGTCAGCTTTCTTT. It encodes CASSPLGSAFF.

The V and J genes are TRBV11-1 and TRBJ2-3; no clear D. Germline CDR1 reads SGHAT; CDR2 reads FQDESV (reference sequence). This CDR3 has 12 residues. V was pared by 1 base and J by 6 bases, with 5 bases between. The CDR3 region is CASSLEGDTQYF. CDR3 sequence (DNA): TGTGCCAGCAGCTTAGAAGGGGATACGCAGTATTTT.

The rearrangement joins TRBV30 to TRBJ1-1, with D possibly matching TRBD1 (6 bases). V was pared by 8 bases and J by 6 bases, with 16 bases between. This CDR3 has 12 amino acids. The germline V gene has CDR1 GTSNPN and CDR2 SVGIG (reference sequence). CDR3 sequence reads: CALTLGQSEAFF. CDR3 nucleotides: TGTGCCCTCACCTTAGGACAGTCTGAAGCTTTCTTT.

This chain uses TRBV9 with TRBJ2-5; weak D call: TRBD2 (6 bases). The CDR3 runs 13 residues. V lost 0 bases and J 5 bases, leaving 8 bases between the germline ends. CDR1 is SGDLS, CDR2 YYNGEE, per germline. The CDR3 region has the DNA TGTGCCAGCAGCGTAGACAGCGGGGAGACCCAGTACTTC. Its translation: CASSVDSGETQYF.

This clone was picked up one time. This rearrangement joins TRBV5-6 to TRBJ2-1; D is unclear. This CDR3 has 15 residues. Deletions cut 2 bases from V and 3 bases from J, with 12 bases between. The germline V gene encodes CDR1 SGHDT and CDR2 YYEEEE. CDR3 DNA sequence: TGTGCCAGCAGCTTACGGACCGACGGCTACAATGAGCAGTTCTTC. Residues: CASSLRTDGYNEQFF.

The V gene is TRBV19, the J gene TRBJ1-1; D uncertain. The germline V gene encodes CDR1 LNHDA and CDR2 SQIVND (reference sequence). The CDR3 covers 12 residues. V dropped 1 base and J dropped 8 bases, with 8 bases sitting between them. Written as DNA, the CDR3 is TGTGCCAGTAGTATAGGAAAAAGGGAAGCTTTCTTT. It is translated as CASSIGKREAFF.

This chain joins TRBV6-5 and TRBJ1-5; maybe TRBD1 (5 bases). The CDR3 is 15 amino acids. CDR1 is MNHEY and CDR2 is SVGAGI in the germline V gene. V lost 7 bases and J lost 0, with 13 bases in between. The CDR3 DNA follows: TGTGCCAGCAAACCGGGACTCCTTAGCAATCAGCCCCAGCATTTT. It is translated as CASKPGLLSNQPQHF.

The chain recombines TRBV7-2 with TRBJ1-2; D is undetermined. Germline values: CDR1 SGHTA, CDR2 FQGNSA. The CDR3 sequence is 15 residues long. V lost 4 bases, J lost 1 base, and 13 bases lay in between. The DNA of the CDR3 is TGTGCCAGCAGCTCCCATCCTAAAAGTAACTATGGCTACACCTTC. Protein: CASSSHPKSNYGYTF.

There are a few counts of this clone. The chain uses TRBV5-4 and TRBJ1-2, with D uncertain. In germline, CDR1 is SGHNT, CDR2 YYREEE (reference sequence). V lost 5 bases, J lost 4 bases, and 18 bases lay in between. The CDR3 extends over 15 amino acids. CDR3 amino acids: CASRLTTTSRYGYTF. CDR3 DNA: TGTGCCAGCAGACTAACAACTACCTCGCGCTATGGCTACACCTTC.

The chain joins TRBV27 to TRBJ2-1, with D maybe TRBD2 (5 bases). The germline V gene has CDR1 MNHEY and CDR2 SMNVEV (reference sequence). V lost 6 bases and J lost 8, with 23 bases in between. This CDR3 is 16 amino acids long. CDR3 nucleotide sequence: TGTGCCAGCAGCCCTATATCCGGGCGGGCGTTCGATGAGCAGTTCTTC. Its translation: CASSPISGRAFDEQFF.

The chain recombines TRBV7-9 with TRBJ1-1; D unresolved. Between the trimmed V and J ends, which lost 5 bases and 11 bases, there was a span of 15 bases. CDR1 is SEHNR and CDR2 is FQNEAQ in the germline V gene (reference sequence). The CDR3 has 12 residues. This chain's CDR3 is CASSPGPSVAFF. The CDR3, as DNA: TGTGCCAGCAGCCCCGGTCCGTCTGTGGCTTTCTTT.

This clone was seen a few times. The chain combines TRBV7-2 with TRBJ1-2; D unresolved. CDR3 length: 13 amino acids. The V end lost 2 bases, the J end lost 2 bases, and 6 bases lay between the germline ends. The V gene's germline CDR1 is SGHTA and CDR2 FQGNSA. CDR3 loop: CASSLQGNYGYTF. CDR3 DNA: TGTGCCAGCAGCTTACAAGGAAACTATGGCTACACCTTC.

The chain joins TRBV4-1 to TRBJ2-2; 8 nucleotides line up with TRBD1. The CDR3 extends over 19 amino acids. V was clipped by 4 bases and J by 1 base; unmatched bases: 14. Germline-derived CDR1 and CDR2 are MGHRA and YSYEKL. As DNA, the CDR3 is TGCGCCAGCAGCCGAAGGCGGGGAGACAGGGGCCTGAACACCGGGGAGCTGTTTTTT. Its translation: CASSRRRGDRGLNTGELFF.

The rearrangement links TRBV6-2 or TRBV6-3 to TRBJ2-7; D is unresolved. This CDR3 contains 13 residues. With 0 bases removed from V and 7 bases from J, the gap between germline ends came to 10 bases. Germline V lookup: CDR1 MNHEY, CDR2 SVGEGT. The DNA of the CDR3 is TGTGCCAGCAGTTACTCGACCAGGCGGGAGCAGTACTTC. Translated, it gives CASSYSTRREQYF.

V usage is TRBV7-9 and J usage is TRBJ1-1, with D perhaps matching TRBD1 (5 bases). The CDR3 totals 14 residues. V was cut by 1 base and J by 6 bases, with 12 bases left in between. The germline V gene has CDR1 SEHNR and CDR2 FQNEAQ (reference sequence). In DNA, the CDR3 is TGTGCCAGCAGCTTAGTTCAGGGAGGGGCTGAAGCTTTCTTT. Its translation: CASSLVQGGAEAFF. Drawing the rest from reference TRBV7-9 and TRBJ1-1, the complete variable domain is DTGVSQNPRHKITKRGQNVTFRCDPISEHNRLYWYRQTLGQGPEFLTYFQNEAQLEKSRLLSDRFSAERPKGSFSTLEIQRTEQGDSAMYLCASSLVQGGAEAFFGQGTRLTVV.

The V call is TRBV7-9, the J call TRBJ1-1; no definite D call. From germline, CDR1 is SEHNR and CDR2 FQNEAQ (reference sequence). The CDR3 has 15 amino acids. With 5 bases removed from V and 2 bases from J, the gap between germline ends came to 15 bases. The DNA for the CDR3 is TGTGCCAGCAGCCGCCTTCGAGGTTCAAACACTGAAGCTTTCTTT. This translates into CASSRLRGSNTEAFF.

The chain uses TRBV7-9 and TRBJ1-3; no definite D call. V lost 1 base and J 4 bases, leaving 11 bases between the germline ends. Germline CDR1 is SEHNR and CDR2 is FQNEAQ (reference sequence). The CDR3 loop spans 15 amino acids. CDR3 protein: CASSLEVTLGNTIYF. As DNA, the CDR3 is TGTGCCAGCAGCTTAGAGGTGACATTAGGAAACACCATATATTTT.